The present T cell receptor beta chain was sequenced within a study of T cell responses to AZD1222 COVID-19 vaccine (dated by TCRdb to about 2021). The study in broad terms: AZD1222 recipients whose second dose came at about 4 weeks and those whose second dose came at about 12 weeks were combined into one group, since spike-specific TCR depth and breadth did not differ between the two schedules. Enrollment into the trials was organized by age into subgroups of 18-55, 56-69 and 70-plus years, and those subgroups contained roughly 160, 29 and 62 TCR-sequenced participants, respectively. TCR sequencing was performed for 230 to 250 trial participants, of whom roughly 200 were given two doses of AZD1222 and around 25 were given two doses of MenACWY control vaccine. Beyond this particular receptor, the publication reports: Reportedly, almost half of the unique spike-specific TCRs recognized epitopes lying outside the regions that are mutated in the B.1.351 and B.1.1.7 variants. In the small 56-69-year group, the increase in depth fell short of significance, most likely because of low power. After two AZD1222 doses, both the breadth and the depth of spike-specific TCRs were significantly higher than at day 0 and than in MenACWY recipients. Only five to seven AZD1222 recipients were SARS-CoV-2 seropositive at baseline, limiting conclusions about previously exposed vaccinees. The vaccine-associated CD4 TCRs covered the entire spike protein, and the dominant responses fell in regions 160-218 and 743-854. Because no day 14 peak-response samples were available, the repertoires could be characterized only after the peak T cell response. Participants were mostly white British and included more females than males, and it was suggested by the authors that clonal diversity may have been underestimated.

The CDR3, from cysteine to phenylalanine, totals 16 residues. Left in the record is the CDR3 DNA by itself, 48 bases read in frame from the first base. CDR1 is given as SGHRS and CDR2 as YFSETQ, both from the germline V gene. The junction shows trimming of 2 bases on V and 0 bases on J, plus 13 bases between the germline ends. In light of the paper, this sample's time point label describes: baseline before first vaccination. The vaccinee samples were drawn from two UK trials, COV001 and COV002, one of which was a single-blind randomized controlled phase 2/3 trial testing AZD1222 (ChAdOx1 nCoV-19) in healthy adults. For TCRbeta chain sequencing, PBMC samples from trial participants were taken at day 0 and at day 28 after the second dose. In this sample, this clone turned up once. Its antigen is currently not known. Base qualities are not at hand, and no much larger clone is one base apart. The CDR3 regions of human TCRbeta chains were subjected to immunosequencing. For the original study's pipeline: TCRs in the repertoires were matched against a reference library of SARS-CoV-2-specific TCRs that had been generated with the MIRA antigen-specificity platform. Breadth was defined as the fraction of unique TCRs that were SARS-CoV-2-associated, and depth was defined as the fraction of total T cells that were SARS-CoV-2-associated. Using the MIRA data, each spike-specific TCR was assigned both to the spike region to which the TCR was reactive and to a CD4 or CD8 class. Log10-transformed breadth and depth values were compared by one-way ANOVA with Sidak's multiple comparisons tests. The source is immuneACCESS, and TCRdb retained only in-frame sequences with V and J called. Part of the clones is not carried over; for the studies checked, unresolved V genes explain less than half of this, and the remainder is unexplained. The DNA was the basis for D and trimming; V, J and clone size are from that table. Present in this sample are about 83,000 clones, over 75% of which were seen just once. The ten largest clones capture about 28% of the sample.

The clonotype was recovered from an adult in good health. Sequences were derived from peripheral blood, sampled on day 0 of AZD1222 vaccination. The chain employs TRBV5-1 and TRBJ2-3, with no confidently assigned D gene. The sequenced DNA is TGCGCCAGCAGCTTTCTTTACAGTAGTAGCACAGATACGCAGTATTTT. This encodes CASSFLYSSSTDTQYF.